This passage covers 7 T cell receptor beta chains from one sample sequenced in a study of control samples from healthy donors and cancer patients. Only in-frame clones appear in the TCRdb table, and some are missing; sequencing was by immunoSEQ multiplex PCR. Among about 130,000 clones, around 93% were seen once, and the ten largest hold roughly 1.9%. Material for sequencing was blood. These receptors were taken from a woman between 45 and 65 years old in good health.

This CDR3 is CASSLVPAGGKVSDEQYF. The CDR3 bases are TGTGCCAGCAGCTTAGTCCCCGCTGGGGGGAAAGTAAGCGACGAGCAGTACTTC. The chain is built from TRBV7-8 and TRBJ2-7; weak D call: TRBD2 (6 bases). The V end was cut by 1 base, the J end by 5 bases, with 24 bases between. CDR3 length: 18 residues. The germline gives CDR1 SGHVS, CDR2 FQNEAQ.

The V call is TRBV30, the J call TRBJ2-3; D gene uncertain. CDR3 length: 15 amino acids. From germline, CDR1 is GTSNPN and CDR2 SVGIG (reference sequence). The V end was cut by 6 bases, the J end by 0 bases, with 16 bases between. The CDR3 protein is CACLRTRLSTDTQYF. The DNA for the CDR3 is TGTGCCTGCCTCCGGACCCGGTTGAGCACAGATACGCAGTATTTT.

This rearrangement joins TRBV10-3 to TRBJ1-3, with 7 bases aligning to TRBD1. Germline loops: CDR1 ENHRY, CDR2 SYGVKD. The CDR3 is made up of 14 amino acids. V lost 10 bases and J lost 0; bases outside the gene matches: 6. The CDR3 DNA reads TGTGCCACCAGACAGGGATACTCTGGAAACACCATATATTTT. It specifies CATRQGYSGNTIYF.

This clone showed up just once. The chain uses TRBV19 and TRBJ1-1; 9 bases line up with TRBD1. From germline, CDR1 is LNHDA and CDR2 SQIVND (reference sequence). The CDR3 spans 13 residues. V lost 11 bases to trimming and J lost 3 bases; unmatched junction nucleotides: 7. CDR3 loop: CAAVRDRDTEAFF. The CDR3, as DNA: TGTGCCGCGGTCCGGGACAGGGACACTGAAGCTTTCTTT. Filled out from reference TRBV19 and TRBJ1-1, the complete variable domain reads DGGITQSPKYLFRKEGQNVTLSCEQNLNHDAMYWYRQDPGQGLRLIYYSQIVNDFQKGDIAEGYSVSREKKESFPLTVTSAQKNPTAFYLCAAVRDRDTEAFFGQGTRLTVV.

The table lists this clone with a few counts. This chain connects TRBV5-1 to TRBJ2-4, with a weak D call TRBD1 (6 bases). Per germline, CDR1 SGHRS and CDR2 YFSETQ. Trimming pared 0 bases from V and 7 bases from J, leaving 8 bases between. The CDR3 sequence is 13 residues long. This chain's CDR3 is CASSLGQGNIQYF. Here the CDR3 DNA reads TGCGCCAGCAGCTTGGGCCAGGGGAACATTCAGTACTTC. The variable domain in full, with the rest retrieved from reference TRBV5-1 and TRBJ2-4, is KAGVTQTPRYLIKTRGQQVTLSCSPISGHRSVSWYQQTPGQGLQFLFEYFSETQRNKGNFPGRFSGRQFSNSRSEMNVSTLELGDSALYLCASSLGQGNIQYFGAGTRLSVL.

This clone showed up just once. The chain joins TRBV6-5 to TRBJ1-2; D gene unclear. Trimming stripped 8 bases from V and 6 bases from J, with 19 bases between. The CDR3 has 14 amino acids. Germline V gene data show CDR1 as MNHEY and CDR2 as SVGAGI. The CDR3 nucleotides read TGTGCCAGCTTTGCGGGGTTCCTTCCCAATGGCTACACCTTC. It translates to CASFAGFLPNGYTF.

The CDR3 region is CASSQYDLGYNSPLHF. CDR3 nucleotide sequence: TGTGCCAGCAGTCAATACGACCTAGGCTATAATTCACCCCTCCACTTT. The rearrangement joins TRBV27 to TRBJ1-6; D unresolved. There are 16 residues in the CDR3. Germline V CDR1 and CDR2: MNHEY, SMNVEV (reference sequence). The germline V and J ends were trimmed by 5 bases and 3 bases, with 14 bases remaining between them.